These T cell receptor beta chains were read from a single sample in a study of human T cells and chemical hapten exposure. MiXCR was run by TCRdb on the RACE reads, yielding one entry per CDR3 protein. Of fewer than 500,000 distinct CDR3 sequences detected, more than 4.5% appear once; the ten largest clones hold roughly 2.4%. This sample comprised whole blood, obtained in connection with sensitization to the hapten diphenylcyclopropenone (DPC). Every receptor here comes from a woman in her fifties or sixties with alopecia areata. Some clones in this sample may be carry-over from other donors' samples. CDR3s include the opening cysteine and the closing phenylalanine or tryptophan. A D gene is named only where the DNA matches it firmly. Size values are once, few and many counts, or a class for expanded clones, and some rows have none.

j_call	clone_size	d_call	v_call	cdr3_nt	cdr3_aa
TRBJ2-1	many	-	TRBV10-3	TGTGCCACCAGGCCCAGGGGGGTCTTCGATGAGCAGTTCTTC	CATRPRGVFDEQFF
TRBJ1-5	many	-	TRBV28	TGTGCCAGCAGTTTGTGGGCAGGGAGAGCCTATAGCAATCAGCCCCAGCATTTT	CASSLWAGRAYSNQPQHF
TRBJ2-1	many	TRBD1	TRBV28	TGTGCCAGCAGACCCGACAGGGGGCACAATGAGCAGTTCTTC	CASRPDRGHNEQFF
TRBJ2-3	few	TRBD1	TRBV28	TGTGCCAGCAGTCTGCAGGGGGCAGGGAGGGATACGCAGTATTTT	CASSLQGAGRDTQYF
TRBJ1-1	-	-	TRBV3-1	TGTGCCAGCAGCCCCGTGGGAGGGATGAACACTGAAGCTTTCTTT	CASSPVGGMNTEAFF
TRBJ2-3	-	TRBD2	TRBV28	TGTGCCAGCACCCCCGGGGGGGCGCAATTCACAGATACGCAGTATTTT	CASTPGGAQFTDTQYF
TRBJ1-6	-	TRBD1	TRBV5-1	TGCGCCAGCAGCTCAGGGGGTGGGTCACCCCTCCACTTT	CASSSGGGSPLHF
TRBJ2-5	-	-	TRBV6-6	TGTGCCAGCAGTTACCTTCACAGGGACCCCCAAGAGACCCAGTACTTC	CASSYLHRDPQETQYF
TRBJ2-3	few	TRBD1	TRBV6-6	TGTGCCAGCAGTTACCCACAGGGGGCTCCCTCGGCAGATACGCAGTATTTT	CASSYPQGAPSADTQYF
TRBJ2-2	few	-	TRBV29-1	TGCAGCGCCCAGCAAGGGGGACTACGCACCGGGGAGCTGTTTTTT	CSAQQGGLRTGELFF
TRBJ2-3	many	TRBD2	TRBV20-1	TGCACCTCAGGACTAGCGGGAGCCCCAGATACGCAGTATTTT	CTSGLAGAPDTQYF
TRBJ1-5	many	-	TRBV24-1	TGTGCCACCAGTGATTCGTATCGGGCCGGCAATCAGCCCCAGCATTTT	CATSDSYRAGNQPQHF
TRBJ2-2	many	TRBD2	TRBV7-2	TGTGCCAGCAGCTTCTTATTGATGACGGCGGGAGCCAGGAACACCGGGGAGCTGTTTTTT	CASSFLLMTAGARNTGELFF
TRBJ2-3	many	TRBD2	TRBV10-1	TGCGCCAGCAGTGAGACTAGCGGTAGCACAGATACGCAGTATTTT	CASSETSGSTDTQYF